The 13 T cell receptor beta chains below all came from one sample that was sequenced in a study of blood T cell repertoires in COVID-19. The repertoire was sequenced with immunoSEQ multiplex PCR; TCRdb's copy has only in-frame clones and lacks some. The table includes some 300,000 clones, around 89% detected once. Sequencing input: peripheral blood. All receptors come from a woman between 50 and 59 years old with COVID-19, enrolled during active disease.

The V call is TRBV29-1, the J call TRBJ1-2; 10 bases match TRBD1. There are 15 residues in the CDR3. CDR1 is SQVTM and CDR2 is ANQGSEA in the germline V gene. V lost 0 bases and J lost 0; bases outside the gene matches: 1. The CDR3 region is CSVEEGQGANYGYTF. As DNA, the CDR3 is TGCAGCGTTGAAGAAGGACAGGGGGCTAACTATGGCTACACCTTC.

The CDR3 DNA follows: TGTGCCAGCAGTTTATCCTCTAGCGGGCTAGGCTACAATGAGCAGTTCTTC. Its protein is CASSLSSSGLGYNEQFF. The chain uses TRBV27 and TRBJ2-1, with 8 bases identical to TRBD2. V was clipped by 0 bases and J by 3 bases; unmatched bases: 7. Germline assignment: CDR1 MNHEY and CDR2 SMNVEV (reference sequence). This CDR3 region has 17 residues.

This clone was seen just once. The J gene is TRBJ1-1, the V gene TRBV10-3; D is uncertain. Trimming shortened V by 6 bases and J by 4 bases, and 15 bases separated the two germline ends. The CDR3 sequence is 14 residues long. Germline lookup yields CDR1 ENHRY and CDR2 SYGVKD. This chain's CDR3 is CAIRRDDYGTEAFF. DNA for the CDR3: TGTGCCATCAGGAGGGATGATTACGGCACTGAAGCTTTCTTT.

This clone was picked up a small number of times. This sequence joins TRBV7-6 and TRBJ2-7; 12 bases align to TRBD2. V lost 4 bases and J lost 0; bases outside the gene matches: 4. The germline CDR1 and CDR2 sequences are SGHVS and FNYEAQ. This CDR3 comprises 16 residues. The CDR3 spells CASSSRTSGTSYEQYF. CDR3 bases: TGTGCCAGCAGCTCTCGGACTAGCGGGACCTCCTACGAGCAGTACTTC.

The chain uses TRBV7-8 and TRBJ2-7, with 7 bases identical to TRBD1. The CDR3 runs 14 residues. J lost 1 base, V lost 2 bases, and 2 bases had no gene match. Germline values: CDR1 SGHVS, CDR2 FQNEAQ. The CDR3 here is CASSLRGQSYEQYF. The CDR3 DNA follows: TGTGCCAGCAGCTTACGGGGACAGTCCTACGAGCAGTACTTC.

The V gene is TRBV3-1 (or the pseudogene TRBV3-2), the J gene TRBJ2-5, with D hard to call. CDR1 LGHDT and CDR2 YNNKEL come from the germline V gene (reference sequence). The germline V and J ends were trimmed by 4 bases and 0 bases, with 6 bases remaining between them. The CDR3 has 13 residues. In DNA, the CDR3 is TGTGCCAGCAGCCCCCTGTACCAAGAGACCCAGTACTTC. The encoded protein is CASSPLYQETQYF.

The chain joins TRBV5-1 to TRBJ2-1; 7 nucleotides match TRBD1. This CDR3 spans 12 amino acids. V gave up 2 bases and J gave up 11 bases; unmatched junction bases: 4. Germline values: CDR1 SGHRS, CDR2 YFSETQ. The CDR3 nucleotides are TGCGCCAGCAGCTTTGGGGACAGAAAGCAGTTCTTC. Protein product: CASSFGDRKQFF. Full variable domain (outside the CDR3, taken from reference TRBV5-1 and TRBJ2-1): KAGVTQTPRYLIKTRGQQVTLSCSPISGHRSVSWYQQTPGQGLQFLFEYFSETQRNKGNFPGRFSGRQFSNSRSEMNVSTLELGDSALYLCASSFGDRKQFFGPGTRLTVL.

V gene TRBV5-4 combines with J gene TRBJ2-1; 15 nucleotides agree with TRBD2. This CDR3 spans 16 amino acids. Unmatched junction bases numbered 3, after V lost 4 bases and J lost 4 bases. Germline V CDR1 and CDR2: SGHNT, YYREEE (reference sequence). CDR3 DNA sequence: TGTGCCAGCAGCCTCGGACTAGCGGGGGGGTACAATGAGCAGTTCTTC. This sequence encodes CASSLGLAGGYNEQFF. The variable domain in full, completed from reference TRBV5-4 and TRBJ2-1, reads ETGVTQSPTHLIKTRGQQVTLRCSSQSGHNTVSWYQQALGQGPQFIFQYYREEENGRGNFPPRFSGLQFPNYSSELNVNALELDDSALYLCASSLGLAGGYNEQFFGPGTRLTVL.

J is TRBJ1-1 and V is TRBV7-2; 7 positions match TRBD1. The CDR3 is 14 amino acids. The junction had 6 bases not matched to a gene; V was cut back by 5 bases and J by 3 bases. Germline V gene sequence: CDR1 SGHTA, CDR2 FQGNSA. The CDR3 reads CASSLDRVDTEAFF. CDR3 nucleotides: TGTGCCAGCAGCCTAGACAGGGTGGACACTGAAGCTTTCTTT.

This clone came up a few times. The chain's CDR3 is CAWSGTSTSSYNEQFF. The DNA for the CDR3 is TGTGCCTGGAGTGGGACGAGCACTAGCTCCTACAATGAGCAGTTCTTC. The rearrangement links TRBV30 to TRBJ2-1, with D perhaps TRBD2 (5 bases). Germline assignment: CDR1 GTSNPN and CDR2 SVGIG (reference sequence). This CDR3 has 16 amino acids. V was pared by 1 base and J by 0 bases, with 13 bases between.

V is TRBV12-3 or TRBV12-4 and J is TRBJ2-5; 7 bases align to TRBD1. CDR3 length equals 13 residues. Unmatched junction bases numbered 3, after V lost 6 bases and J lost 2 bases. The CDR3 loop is CASSPGQQETQYF. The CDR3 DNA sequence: TGTGCCAGCAGCCCGGGACAGCAAGAGACCCAGTACTTC.

In DNA, the CDR3 is TGTGCCAGCAGCTTAAGGCCCCCCCGCCCCGCGGGAGGAGTTAATGAGCAGTTCTTC. Translated, it gives CASSLRPPRPAGGVNEQFF. The chain employs TRBV7-2 and TRBJ2-1, with 8 bases aligning to TRBD2. In germline, CDR1 is SGHTA, CDR2 FQGNSA. The length of the CDR3 is 19 residues. Trimming took 2 bases from V and 7 from J; bases not matched to a gene: 19. The full variable domain, completed using reference TRBV7-2 and TRBJ2-1, is GAGVSQSPSNKVTEKGKDVELRCDPISGHTALYWYRQSLGQGLEFLIYFQGNSAPDKSGLPSDRFSAERTGGSVSTLTIQRTQQEDSAVYLCASSLRPPRPAGGVNEQFFGPGTRLTVL.

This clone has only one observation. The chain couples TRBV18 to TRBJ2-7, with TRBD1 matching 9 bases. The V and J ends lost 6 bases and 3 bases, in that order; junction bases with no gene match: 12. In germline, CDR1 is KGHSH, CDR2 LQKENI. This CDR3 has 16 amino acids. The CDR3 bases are TGTGCCAGCTCTTATACCTCACAGGGGGCGTACTACGAGCAGTACTTC. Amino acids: CASSYTSQGAYYEQYF.